The 16 T cell receptor beta chains below were found in one sample sequenced in a study of blood T cell repertoires in COVID-19. Generated by immunoSEQ multiplex PCR, the TCRdb table keeps only in-frame clones and is missing some. The data hold approximately 170,000 clones, with approximately 84% observed a single time. The sample was peripheral blood. These receptors were taken from a woman aged 80 or older with COVID-19, enrolled during active disease.

V usage is TRBV28 and J usage is TRBJ2-1; no reliable D call. The V gene's germline CDR1 is MDHEN and CDR2 SYDVKM. The CDR3 has 13 amino acids. V lost 7 bases to trimming and J lost 7 bases, with 14 bases between them. The CDR3 DNA is TGTGCCAGCACTCGCCAGCCGAGGAATGAGCAGTTCTTC. It translates to CASTRQPRNEQFF.

The DNA for the CDR3 is TGTGCCTGCGGGACACCCTACGAGCAGTACTTC. It yields the protein CACGTPYEQYF. This sequence joins TRBV30 and TRBJ2-7, with D tentatively TRBD1 (6 bases). From germline, CDR1 is GTSNPN and CDR2 SVGIG (reference sequence). The CDR3 runs 11 residues. Trimming left V 6 bases short and J 2 bases short, with 8 bases between.

The rearrangement joins TRBV12-3 or TRBV12-4 to TRBJ2-1; 9 bases agree with TRBD2. Trimming removed 5 bases from V and 10 bases from J; junction bases left unmatched: 6. CDR3 length: 13 amino acids. As DNA, the CDR3 is TGTGCCAGCAGTACCCTTAGCGGGGGCGAGCAGTTCTTC. Its protein product is CASSTLSGGEQFF.

V and J are TRBV28 and TRBJ2-1, with D perhaps matching TRBD2 (5 bases). The germline V gene encodes CDR1 MDHEN and CDR2 SYDVKM. The CDR3 contains 17 residues. The V end lost 4 bases, the J end lost 2 bases, and 18 bases lay between the germline ends. The chain's CDR3 is CASSSVSANTPYNEQFF. The DNA of the CDR3 is TGTGCCAGCAGTTCGGTTAGCGCGAACACCCCCTACAATGAGCAGTTCTTC.

V is TRBV27 and J is TRBJ2-7; possible D gene TRBD2, 7 bases. This CDR3 region has 14 residues. V was clipped by 1 base and J by 6 bases, with 13 bases between them. Germline loops: CDR1 MNHEY, CDR2 SMNVEV (reference sequence). The CDR3 region is CASSLYRGAGEQYF. Here the CDR3 DNA reads TGTGCCAGCAGTTTATATCGGGGGGCCGGCGAGCAGTACTTC.

The chain combines TRBV9 with TRBJ2-7, with TRBD1 matching over 12 bases. The CDR3 has 16 amino acids. J lost 1 base, V lost 0 bases, and 2 bases had no gene match. CDR1 is SGDLS and CDR2 is YYNGEE in the germline V gene. The CDR3 here is CASSVGDRGLSYEQYF. CDR3 nucleotide sequence: TGTGCCAGCAGCGTAGGGGACAGGGGGCTTTCCTACGAGCAGTACTTC. The variable domain in full, with the rest retrieved from reference TRBV9 and TRBJ2-7, is DSGVTQTPKHLITATGQRVTLRCSPRSGDLSVYWYQQSLDQGLQFLIQYYNGEERAKGNILERFSAQQFPDLHSELNLSSLELGDSALYFCASSVGDRGLSYEQYFGPGTRLTVT.

This chain links TRBV24-1 with TRBJ1-2, with TRBD1 as a possible D gene (5 bases). The CDR3 contains 15 residues. Per the germline V gene, CDR1 is KGHDR and CDR2 is SFDVKD. V was pared by 0 bases and J by 8 bases, with 15 bases between. The CDR3 loop reads CATSDLTGARWGYTF. The CDR3 DNA reads TGTGCCACCAGTGATTTGACAGGAGCGCGCTGGGGCTACACCTTC.

This clone showed up just once. The chain links TRBV10-3 to TRBJ1-2; D ambiguous. Trimming cost V 2 bases and J 8 bases, with 12 bases left between them. Per germline, CDR1 ENHRY and CDR2 SYGVKD. This CDR3 is 13 amino acids long. Written as DNA, the CDR3 is TGTGCCATCAGTGAGGAGGGCTGGCAGGGCTACACCTTC. Translating gives CAISEEGWQGYTF.

The chain combines TRBV2 with TRBJ2-5; D is perhaps TRBD1 (5 bases). The V and J ends lost 8 bases and 3 bases respectively, with 13 bases between them. CDR3 length equals 13 residues. In germline, CDR1 is SNHLY, CDR2 FYNNEI. The DNA for the CDR3 is TGTGCCAGCGGCTGGCGGACAAAAGAGACCCAGTACTTC. Protein: CASGWRTKETQYF.

The chain is built from TRBV20-1 and TRBJ2-3, with 9 bases lining up with TRBD2. The ends lost 3 bases at V and 0 bases at J; junction bases unmatched: 10. Germline CDR1 and CDR2: DFQATT and SNEGSKA (reference sequence). The CDR3 totals 17 residues. The CDR3 loop reads CSASSRGLAGSTDTQYF. The CDR3 nucleotides are TGCAGTGCTAGTTCCCGGGGGCTAGCGGGAAGCACAGATACGCAGTATTTT.

The CDR3 spells CASSASGVDNEQFF. The CDR3 DNA reads TGCGCCAGCAGTGCTAGCGGGGTAGACAATGAGCAGTTCTTC. The chain joins TRBV10-1 to TRBJ2-1; TRBD2 matches 9 bases. CDR1 is WNHNN, CDR2 SYGVQD, per germline (reference sequence). This CDR3 has 14 residues. With V trimmed by 4 bases and J by 5 bases, 3 bases remained unmatched.

The chain recombines TRBV5-4 with TRBJ1-4; TRBD1 matches 7 bases. Germline values: CDR1 SGHNT, CDR2 YYREEE (reference sequence). V dropped 4 bases and J dropped 5; count of bases not matched to a gene: 8. This CDR3 is 15 amino acids long. The CDR3: CASSNRDRENEKLFF. Written as DNA, the CDR3 is TGTGCCAGCAGCAACCGGGACAGAGAAAATGAAAAACTGTTTTTT.

This clone has a handful of counts. This chain joins TRBV19 and TRBJ2-7, with 8 bases fitting TRBD1. Germline V gives CDR1 LNHDA, CDR2 SQIVND (reference sequence). V shed 3 bases and J 2 bases; nucleotides not matched to a gene: 6. The CDR3 covers 15 residues. The CDR3 is CASSMRQGAAYEQYF. For the CDR3, the DNA is TGTGCCAGTAGTATGCGCCAGGGGGCCGCCTACGAGCAGTACTTC.

The V gene is TRBV7-3, the J gene TRBJ2-5, with TRBD2 as a possible D gene (5 bases). The germline CDR1 and CDR2 sequences are SGHTA and FQGTGA. Trimming stripped 1 base from V and 0 bases from J, with 9 bases between. This CDR3 comprises 15 residues. CDR3 nucleotides: TGTGCCAGCAGCTTAAACAGCGGACACCAAGAGACCCAGTACTTC. This translates into CASSLNSGHQETQYF. Full variable domain (remainder filled in from reference TRBV7-3 and TRBJ2-5): GAGVSQTPSNKVTEKGKYVELRCDPISGHTALYWYRQSLGQGPEFLIYFQGTGAADDSGLPNDRFFAVRPEGSVSTLKIQRTERGDSAVYLCASSLNSGHQETQYFGPGTRLLVL.

This chain joins TRBV6-6 and TRBJ2-2; the D gene is possibly TRBD2 (5 bases). CDR1 and CDR2 (germline): MNHNY, SVGAGI (reference sequence). The CDR3 is 14 amino acids. Deletions cut 7 bases from V and 1 base from J, with 10 bases between. CDR3 in amino acids: CASTRTQNTGELFF. CDR3 nucleotides: TGTGCCAGCACCAGGACTCAGAACACCGGGGAGCTGTTTTTT.

V and J are TRBV19 and TRBJ2-3, with 12 bases lining up with TRBD1. The CDR3 is made up of 16 amino acids. The V and J ends lost 6 bases and 4 bases, in that order; junction bases with no gene match: 8. Looked up from germline, CDR1 is LNHDA and CDR2 is SQIVND (reference sequence). CDR3 sequence: CASSKPGQGAADTQYF. The CDR3 coding sequence is TGTGCCAGTAGCAAACCGGGACAGGGGGCTGCAGATACGCAGTATTTT.